One and the same sample provided the 23 T cell receptor beta chains below, sequenced in a study of blood T cell repertoires in COVID-19. The protocol was immunoSEQ multiplex PCR, while the TCRdb copy is restricted to in-frame clones and leaves out a portion. The top ten hold approximately 19% of the sample, which has 110,000 or so clones, about 76% seen once. The sequenced material came from peripheral blood. These receptors came from an older woman with acute or convalescent COVID-19.

CDR3 protein: CASSPQGLGTEAFF. The CDR3 DNA is TGTGCCAGCAGTCCACAGGGGTTGGGGACTGAAGCTTTCTTT. V is TRBV27 and J is TRBJ1-1; 7 bases are shared with TRBD1. Germline V gene sequence: CDR1 MNHEY, CDR2 SMNVEV (reference sequence). This CDR3 spans 14 amino acids. Germline trimming cut 5 bases from V and 5 bases from J; bases unmatched to any gene: 8.

The gene calls are TRBV30 and TRBJ1-3, with D perhaps TRBD1 (6 bases). Between the trimmed V and J ends, which lost 3 bases and 3 bases, there was a span of 12 bases. Germline CDR1 GTSNPN, CDR2 SVGIG (reference sequence). The CDR3 sequence is 14 residues long. As DNA, the CDR3 is TGTGCCTGGAGCACAGGGAAAGGTGGAAACACCATATATTTT. Translating gives CAWSTGKGGNTIYF.

The chain is built from TRBV9 and TRBJ2-7, with D maybe TRBD2 (6 bases). This CDR3 has 15 residues. CDR1 and CDR2 from the germline V gene are SGDLS and YYNGEE. V shed 0 bases and J shed 0 bases, with 10 bases lying between them. CDR3 nucleotide sequence: TGTGCCAGCAGCGTAGGGGGGGAATTCTCCTACGAGCAGTACTTC. This encodes CASSVGGEFSYEQYF.

CDR3 coding DNA: TGTGCCAGCAGCGCGTATTATAGCAATCAGCCCCAGCATTTT. Its translation is CASSAYYSNQPQHF. The chain employs TRBV7-9 and TRBJ1-5; D remains unclear. The ends were cut back, 5 bases at V and 0 bases at J, with 8 bases in the middle. The CDR3 runs to 14 residues. Germline CDR1 and CDR2: SEHNR and FQNEAQ (reference sequence).

This chain connects TRBV29-1 to TRBJ2-5; D is unresolved. V shed 0 bases and J shed 0 bases, with 20 bases lying between them. CDR1 and CDR2 from the germline V gene are SQVTM and ANQGSEA. The length of the CDR3 is 18 residues. CDR3 in amino acids: CSVEEIEYSHTYQETQYF. The CDR3 DNA is TGCAGCGTTGAAGAGATCGAATACAGTCATACGTACCAAGAGACCCAGTACTTC.

This clone has just one count. The gene calls are TRBV27 and TRBJ2-7; 7 nucleotides align to TRBD2. Germline lookup yields CDR1 MNHEY and CDR2 SMNVEV (reference sequence). This CDR3 is 15 amino acids long. The V gene end was trimmed by 2 bases and the J gene end by 2 bases; junction bases not matched to a gene: 6. CDR3 bases: TGTGCCAGCAGTTTAAGGGGAGGGGCAACCTACGAGCAGTACTTC. Amino acids: CASSLRGGATYEQYF.

The V call is TRBV5-5, the J call TRBJ2-2; 9 bases are a match to TRBD1. V dropped 3 bases and J dropped 0; count of bases not matched to a gene: 3. The CDR3 totals 16 residues. Germline V gene data show CDR1 as SGHKS and CDR2 as YYEKEE (reference sequence). CDR3 nucleotide sequence: TGTGCCAGCAGCTGGAGGGACAGGGCGAACACCGGGGAGCTGTTTTTT. It translates to CASSWRDRANTGELFF.

This rearrangement joins TRBV2 to TRBJ2-1; 9 positions match TRBD1. The CDR3 has 14 amino acids. V lost 6 bases and J lost 8; bases outside the gene matches: 8. Germline V gives CDR1 SNHLY, CDR2 FYNNEI. CDR3 in amino acids: CASRITGGLDEQFF. The CDR3 DNA follows: TGTGCCAGCAGGATTACAGGGGGCTTGGATGAGCAGTTCTTC.

This clone is medium-sized within its sample. The chain has TRBV19 and TRBJ1-3, with 8 positions matching TRBD1. CDR3 length equals 15 residues. Trimming removed 7 bases from V and 0 bases from J; junction bases left unmatched: 5. The germline gives CDR1 LNHDA, CDR2 SQIVND (reference sequence). This CDR3 reads CASKTGGNSGNTIYF. The DNA for the CDR3 is TGTGCCAGTAAAACAGGGGGGAACTCTGGAAACACCATATATTTT.

The gene calls are TRBV20-1 and TRBJ1-2; no clear D gene. The germline V gene encodes CDR1 DFQATT and CDR2 SNEGSKA (reference sequence). CDR3 length: 13 residues. Trimming stripped 3 bases from V and 2 bases from J, with 10 bases between. The CDR3: CSASPVTNYGYTF. The CDR3 DNA reads TGCAGTGCTAGTCCAGTTACGAACTATGGCTACACCTTC.

The chain employs TRBV19 and TRBJ1-5; 8 bases agree with TRBD1. Germline loops: CDR1 LNHDA, CDR2 SQIVND (reference sequence). Trimming at V came to 7 bases and at J to 0 bases, leaving 11 bases not matched to a gene. This CDR3 is 17 amino acids long. CDR3 loop: CASTLGTGTHSNQPQHF. The CDR3 DNA is TGTGCCAGTACTCTCGGGACAGGTACTCATAGCAATCAGCCCCAGCATTTT.

The chain couples TRBV4-2 to TRBJ2-5, with TRBD2 matching over 8 bases. Germline values: CDR1 LGHNA, CDR2 YNFKEQ. The CDR3 extends over 17 amino acids. V lost 6 bases and J lost 0; bases outside the gene matches: 12. The CDR3 here is CASRSGLAGKDQETQYF. The CDR3 DNA reads as TGTGCCAGCAGGAGCGGGCTAGCGGGCAAAGACCAAGAGACCCAGTACTTC.

This clone was recorded a few times. The chain is built from TRBV5-1 and TRBJ2-2, with 9 bases identical to TRBD1. CDR1 and CDR2 from the germline V gene are SGHRS and YFSETQ. CDR3 size: 14 residues. V was pared by 5 bases and J by 5 bases, with 4 bases of the junction left unmatched. This CDR3 reads CASSGTGSTGELFF. The CDR3 coding sequence is TGCGCCAGCAGTGGGACAGGGAGTACCGGGGAGCTGTTTTTT.

The CDR3 nucleotides are TGTGCCAGCAGCCAAGTGGGACAGGGAGGTTTCTACACCTTC. It translates to CASSQVGQGGFYTF. The J gene is TRBJ1-2, the V gene TRBV3-1 (or the pseudogene TRBV3-2), with 9 bases lining up with TRBD1. The V segment lost 1 base and the J segment 10 bases; nucleotides outside the gene matches: 7. CDR1 is LGHDT, CDR2 YNNKEL, per germline (reference sequence). This CDR3 has 14 amino acids.

This chain joins TRBV3-1 (or the pseudogene TRBV3-2) and TRBJ2-7; TRBD1 matches at 9 bases. Per germline, CDR1 LGHDT and CDR2 YNNKEL (reference sequence). Trimming cost V 3 bases and J 7 bases; bases outside gene matches: 7. The CDR3 sequence is 14 residues long. The CDR3 sequence: CASSHGTGIGEQYF. CDR3 nucleotide sequence: TGTGCCAGCAGCCACGGGACAGGGATAGGGGAGCAGTACTTC.

The chain employs TRBV9 and TRBJ1-6; D not certain. From germline, CDR1 is SGDLS and CDR2 YYNGEE. There are 13 residues in the CDR3. V lost 2 bases and J 8 bases, leaving 8 bases between the germline ends. CDR3 DNA sequence: TGTGCCAGCAGCGTGGGCCCGGATTCACCCCTCCACTTT. Protein product: CASSVGPDSPLHF.

The V gene is TRBV18, the J gene TRBJ1-1; D gene unclear. Germline loops: CDR1 KGHSH, CDR2 LQKENI. The CDR3 sequence is 12 residues long. V gave up 2 bases and J gave up 4 bases, with 5 bases separating them. The CDR3: CASSPGSTEAFF. The CDR3 nucleotides are TGTGCCAGCTCACCAGGCAGCACTGAAGCTTTCTTT.

The rearrangement joins TRBV7-9 to TRBJ1-4; 9 bases map to TRBD1. Germline V gene lookup returns CDR1 SEHNR and CDR2 FQNEAQ (reference sequence). CDR3 length equals 15 residues. After removal of 2 bases from V and 7 bases from J, the junction contained 5 bases not matched to a gene. CDR3 residues: CASSLRQGGGEKLFF. The CDR3, as DNA: TGTGCCAGCAGCTTAAGACAGGGGGGAGGTGAAAAACTGTTTTTT.

This clone was seen more than once but under ten times. The rearrangement joins TRBV6-5 to TRBJ1-3; no reliable D call. The germline gives CDR1 MNHEY, CDR2 SVGAGI. V lost 0 bases and J lost 0, with 9 bases in between. This CDR3 is 16 amino acids long. In nucleotides, the CDR3 is TGTGCCAGCAGTTACTCAGCGCCCCCCTCTGGAAACACCATATATTTT. Amino acid sequence: CASSYSAPPSGNTIYF.

The CDR3 bases are TGTGCCAGCAGCTTGGTGACAGGGGCCGGGACCTTGAACACTGAAGCTTTCTTT. It translates to CASSLVTGAGTLNTEAFF. V and J are TRBV5-5 and TRBJ1-1, with TRBD1 matching over 8 bases. This CDR3 is 18 amino acids long. Looked up from germline, CDR1 is SGHKS and CDR2 is YYEKEE (reference sequence). The trim removed 0 bases at V and 0 bases at J, leaving 10 bases unmatched.

A few counts support this clone. This chain joins TRBV19 and TRBJ2-1; 10 bases fit TRBD1. Germline V gene lookup returns CDR1 LNHDA and CDR2 SQIVND (reference sequence). The CDR3 consists of 16 residues. Trimming removed 1 base from V and 3 bases from J; junction bases left unmatched: 3. The CDR3: CASSIAGTGDYNEQFF. CDR3 nucleotide sequence: TGTGCCAGTAGTATAGCAGGGACAGGGGACTACAATGAGCAGTTCTTC.

CDR3: CASSPLGGEETQYF. The CDR3 nucleotides read TGTGCCAGCAGTCCCCTCGGGGGGGAAGAGACCCAGTACTTC. The chain is built from TRBV28 and TRBJ2-5, with 8 nucleotides matching TRBD2. Germline loops: CDR1 MDHEN, CDR2 SYDVKM. The CDR3 has 14 residues. V lost 5 bases and J lost 3; bases outside the gene matches: 5.

V gene TRBV5-6 combines with J gene TRBJ2-1, with TRBD1 matching 11 bases. The trim removed 4 bases at V and 3 bases at J, leaving 12 bases unmatched. CDR3 length equals 18 residues. In germline, CDR1 is SGHDT, CDR2 YYEEEE. CDR3 bases: TGTGCCAGCAGCCGGGGGACAGGGGGTCGGAACCACTACAATGAGCAGTTCTTC. Translation: CASSRGTGGRNHYNEQFF.